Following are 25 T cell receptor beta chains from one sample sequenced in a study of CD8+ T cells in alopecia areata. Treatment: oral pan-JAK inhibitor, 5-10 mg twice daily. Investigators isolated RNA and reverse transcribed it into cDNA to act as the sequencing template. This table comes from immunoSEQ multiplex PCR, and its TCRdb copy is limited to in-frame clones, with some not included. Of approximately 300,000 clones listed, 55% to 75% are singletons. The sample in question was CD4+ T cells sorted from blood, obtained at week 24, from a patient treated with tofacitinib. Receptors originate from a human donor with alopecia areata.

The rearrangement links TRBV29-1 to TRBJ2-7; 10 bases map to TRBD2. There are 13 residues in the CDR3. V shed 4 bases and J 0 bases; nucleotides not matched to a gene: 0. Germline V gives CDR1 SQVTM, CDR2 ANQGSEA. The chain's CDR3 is CSVGLAGSYEQYF. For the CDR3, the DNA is TGCAGCGTTGGACTAGCGGGCTCCTACGAGCAGTACTTC.

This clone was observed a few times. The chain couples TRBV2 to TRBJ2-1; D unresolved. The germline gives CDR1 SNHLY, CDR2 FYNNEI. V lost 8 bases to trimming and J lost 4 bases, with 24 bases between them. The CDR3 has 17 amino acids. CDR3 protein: CASRRMATQSLYNEQFF. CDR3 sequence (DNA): TGTGCCAGCCGTCGGATGGCTACCCAAAGCCTATACAATGAGCAGTTCTTC.

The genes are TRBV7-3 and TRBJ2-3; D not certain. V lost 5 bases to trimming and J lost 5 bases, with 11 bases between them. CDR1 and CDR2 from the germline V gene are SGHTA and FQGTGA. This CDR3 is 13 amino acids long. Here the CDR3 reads CASSLSSGDTQYF. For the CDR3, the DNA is TGTGCCAGCAGCCTCTCATCCGGAGATACGCAGTATTTT.

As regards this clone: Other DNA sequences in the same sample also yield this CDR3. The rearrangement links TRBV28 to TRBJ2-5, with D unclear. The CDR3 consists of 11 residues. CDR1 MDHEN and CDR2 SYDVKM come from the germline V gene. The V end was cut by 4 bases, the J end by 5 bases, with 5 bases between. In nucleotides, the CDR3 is TGTGCCAGCAGTTCCAGGGAGACCCAGTACTTC. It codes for CASSSRETQYF.

The CDR3 DNA follows: TGTGCCAGCAAAAATTCTGGAGGAGGTCAGCCCCAGCATTTT. As protein: CASKNSGGGQPQHF. The chain is built from TRBV6-6 and TRBJ1-5, with D unresolved. Germline lookup yields CDR1 MNHNY and CDR2 SVGAGI (reference sequence). V gave up 7 bases and J gave up 6 bases, with 16 bases separating them. This CDR3 has 14 amino acids.

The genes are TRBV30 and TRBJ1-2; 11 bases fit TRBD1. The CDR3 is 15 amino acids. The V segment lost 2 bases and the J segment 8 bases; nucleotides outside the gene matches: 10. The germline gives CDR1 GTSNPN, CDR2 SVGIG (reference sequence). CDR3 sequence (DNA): TGTGCCTGGAGTTCTCCACCGGACAGGGGGCAAGGCTACACCTTC. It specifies CAWSSPPDRGQGYTF.

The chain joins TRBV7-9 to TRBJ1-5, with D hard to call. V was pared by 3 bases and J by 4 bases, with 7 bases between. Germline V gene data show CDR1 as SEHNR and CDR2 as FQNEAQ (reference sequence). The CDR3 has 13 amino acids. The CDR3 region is CASSLALNQPQHF. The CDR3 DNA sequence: TGTGCCAGCAGCTTGGCCCTTAATCAGCCCCAGCATTTT. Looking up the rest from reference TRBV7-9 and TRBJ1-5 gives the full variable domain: DTGVSQNPRHKITKRGQNVTFRCDPISEHNRLYWYRQTLGQGPEFLTYFQNEAQLEKSRLLSDRFSAERPKGSFSTLEIQRTEQGDSAMYLCASSLALNQPQHFGDGTRLSIL.

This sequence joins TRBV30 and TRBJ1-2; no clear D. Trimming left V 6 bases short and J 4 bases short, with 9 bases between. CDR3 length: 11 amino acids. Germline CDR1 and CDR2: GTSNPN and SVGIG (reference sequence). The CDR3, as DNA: TGTGCCTGTTGGCTGGTCTATGGCTACACCTTC. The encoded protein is CACWLVYGYTF.

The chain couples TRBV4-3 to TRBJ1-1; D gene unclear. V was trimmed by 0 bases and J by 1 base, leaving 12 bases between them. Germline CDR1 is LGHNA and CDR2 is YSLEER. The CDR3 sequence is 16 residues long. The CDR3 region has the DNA TGCGCCAGCAGCCAAGAGGGCGAGTTGAGGAACACTGAAGCTTTCTTT. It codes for CASSQEGELRNTEAFF.

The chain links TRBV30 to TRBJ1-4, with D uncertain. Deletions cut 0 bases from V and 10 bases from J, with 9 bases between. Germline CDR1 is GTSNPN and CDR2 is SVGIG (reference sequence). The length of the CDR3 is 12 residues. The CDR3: CAWSVEFSKLFF. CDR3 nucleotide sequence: TGTGCCTGGAGTGTAGAATTCTCAAAACTGTTTTTT.

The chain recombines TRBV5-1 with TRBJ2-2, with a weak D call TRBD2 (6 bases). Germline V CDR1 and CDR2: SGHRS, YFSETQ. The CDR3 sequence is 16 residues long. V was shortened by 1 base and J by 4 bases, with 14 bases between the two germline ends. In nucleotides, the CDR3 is TGCGCCAGCAGCTTGTCTCCGACTAGAGGCACCGGGGAGCTGTTTTTT. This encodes CASSLSPTRGTGELFF.

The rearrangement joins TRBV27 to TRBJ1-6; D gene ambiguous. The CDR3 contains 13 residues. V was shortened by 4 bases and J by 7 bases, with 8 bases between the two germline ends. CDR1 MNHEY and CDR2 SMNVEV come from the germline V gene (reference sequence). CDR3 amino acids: CASSSRWNSPLHF. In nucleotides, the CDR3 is TGTGCCAGCAGTTCACGCTGGAATTCACCCCTCCACTTT.

This CDR3 reads CSVEDLGTRQETQYF. CDR3 bases: TGCAGCGTTGAAGATCTGGGGACACGTCAAGAGACCCAGTACTTC. The chain couples TRBV29-1 to TRBJ2-5; tentatively, D is TRBD1 (6 bases). This CDR3 contains 15 residues. Germline-derived CDR1 and CDR2 are SQVTM and ANQGSEA. V lost 0 bases to trimming and J lost 2 bases, with 13 bases between them.

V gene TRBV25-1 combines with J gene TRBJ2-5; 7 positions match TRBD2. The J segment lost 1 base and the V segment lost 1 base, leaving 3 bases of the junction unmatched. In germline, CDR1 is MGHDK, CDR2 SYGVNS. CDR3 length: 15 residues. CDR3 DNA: TGTGCCAGCAGTGAATCGGGCGGGGGCCAAGAGACCCAGTACTTC. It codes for CASSESGGGQETQYF.

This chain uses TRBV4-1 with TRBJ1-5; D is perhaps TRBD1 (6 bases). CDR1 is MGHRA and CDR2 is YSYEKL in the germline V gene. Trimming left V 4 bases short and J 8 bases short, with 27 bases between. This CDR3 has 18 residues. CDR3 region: CASSPRGIGGGSTEPQHF. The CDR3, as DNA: TGCGCCAGCAGCCCCCGGGGCATAGGGGGAGGGAGTACGGAGCCCCAGCATTTT.

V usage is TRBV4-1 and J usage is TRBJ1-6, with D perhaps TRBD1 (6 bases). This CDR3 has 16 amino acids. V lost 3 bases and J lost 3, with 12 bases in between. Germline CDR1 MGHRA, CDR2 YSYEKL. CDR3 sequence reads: CASSQAYRDYNSPLHF. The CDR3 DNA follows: TGCGCCAGCAGCCAGGCCTACAGGGACTATAATTCACCCCTCCACTTT.

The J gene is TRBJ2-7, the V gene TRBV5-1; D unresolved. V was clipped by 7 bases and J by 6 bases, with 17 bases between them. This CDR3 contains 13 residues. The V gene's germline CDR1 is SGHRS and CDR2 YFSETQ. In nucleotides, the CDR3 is TGCGCCAGCGATTCGAAGGGTGTCCGCGAGCAGTACTTC. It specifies CASDSKGVREQYF.

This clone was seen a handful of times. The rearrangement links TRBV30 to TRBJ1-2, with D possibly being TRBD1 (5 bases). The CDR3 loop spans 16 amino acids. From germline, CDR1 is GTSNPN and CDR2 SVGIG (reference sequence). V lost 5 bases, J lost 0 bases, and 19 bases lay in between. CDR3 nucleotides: TGTGCCTGGGGCCCGCAGACGACAGTAACTAACTATGGCTACACCTTC. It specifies CAWGPQTTVTNYGYTF.

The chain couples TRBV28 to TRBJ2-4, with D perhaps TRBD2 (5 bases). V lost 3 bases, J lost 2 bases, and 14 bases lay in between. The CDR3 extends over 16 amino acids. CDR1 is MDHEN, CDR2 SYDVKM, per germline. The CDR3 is CASSFGMRATKNIQYF. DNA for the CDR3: TGTGCCAGCAGTTTTGGGATGCGGGCGACCAAAAACATTCAGTACTTC.

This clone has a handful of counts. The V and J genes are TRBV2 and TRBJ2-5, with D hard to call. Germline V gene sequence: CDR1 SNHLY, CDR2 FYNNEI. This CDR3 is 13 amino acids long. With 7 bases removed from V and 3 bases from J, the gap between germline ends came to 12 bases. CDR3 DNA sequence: TGTGCCAGCACCCGGACGGCCGAAGAGACCCAGTACTTC. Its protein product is CASTRTAEETQYF. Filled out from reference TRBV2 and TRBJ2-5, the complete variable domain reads EPEVTQTPSHQVTQMGQEVILRCVPISNHLYFYWYRQILGQKVEFLVSFYNNEISEKSEIFDDQFSVERPDGSNFTLKIRSTKLEDSAMYFCASTRTAEETQYFGPGTRLLVL.

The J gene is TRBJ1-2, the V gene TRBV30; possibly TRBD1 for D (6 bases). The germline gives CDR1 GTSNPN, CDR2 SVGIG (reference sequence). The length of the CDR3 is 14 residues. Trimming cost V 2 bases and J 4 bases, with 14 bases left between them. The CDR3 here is CAWSIRGQRYGYTF. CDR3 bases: TGTGCCTGGAGTATCCGAGGACAGCGCTATGGCTACACCTTC.

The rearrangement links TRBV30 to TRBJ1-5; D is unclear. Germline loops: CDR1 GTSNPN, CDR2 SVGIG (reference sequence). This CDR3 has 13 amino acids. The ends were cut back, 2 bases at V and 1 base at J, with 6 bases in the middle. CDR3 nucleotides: TGTGCCTGGAGTTTTGGGAGCAATCAGCCCCAGCATTTT. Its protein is CAWSFGSNQPQHF.

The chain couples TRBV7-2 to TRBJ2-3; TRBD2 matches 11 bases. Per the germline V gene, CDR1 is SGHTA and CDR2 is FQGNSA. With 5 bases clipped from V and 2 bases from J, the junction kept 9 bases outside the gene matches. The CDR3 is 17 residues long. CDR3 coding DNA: TGTGCCAGCAGCCCCGGGGCTAGCGGGGGGATCACAGATACGCAGTATTTT. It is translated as CASSPGASGGITDTQYF.

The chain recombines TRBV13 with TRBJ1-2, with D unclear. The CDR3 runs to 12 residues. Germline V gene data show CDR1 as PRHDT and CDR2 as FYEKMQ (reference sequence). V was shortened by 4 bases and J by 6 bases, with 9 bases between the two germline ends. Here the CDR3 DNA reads TGTGCCAGCAGCTCCTACCGGGATGGCTACACCTTC. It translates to CASSSYRDGYTF.

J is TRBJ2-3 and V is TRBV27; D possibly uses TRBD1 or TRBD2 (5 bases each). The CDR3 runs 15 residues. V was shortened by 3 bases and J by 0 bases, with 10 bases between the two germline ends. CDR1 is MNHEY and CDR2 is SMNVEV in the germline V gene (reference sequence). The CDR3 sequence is CASSLRGQSTDTQYF. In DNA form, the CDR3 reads TGTGCCAGCAGTTTGAGGGGCCAGAGCACAGATACGCAGTATTTT.